This is a list of T cell receptor beta chains from one sample in a study of neurological immune-mediated disorders. Via MiXCR, TCRdb re-called the 5' RACE reads, giving one row per CDR3 protein. This table has about 30,000 distinct CDR3 sequences, 15% appearing once. The material sequenced was PBMCs. These TCRs come from a man in his sixties or seventies in good health. The CDR3 runs from the conserved cysteine through the conserved F or W. The D gene is left open where the match is weak. Size is stated for part of the rows, as once, few or many counts, or as a class when the clone is expanded.

J gene | clone size | D gene | V gene | CDR3 protein | CDR3 DNA
TRBJ2-3 | many | NA | TRBV2 | CASNRDGSTDTQYF | TGTGCCAGCAACCGGGACGGTAGCACAGATACGCAGTATTTT
TRBJ1-3 | many | NA | TRBV5-5 | CASSPTLTVSGNTIYF | TGTGCCAGCAGCCCCACCCTGACGGTCTCTGGAAACACCATATATTTT
TRBJ2-5 | many | NA | TRBV7-8 | CASSPDRKETQYF | TGTGCCAGCAGCCCCGACCGTAAAGAGACCCAGTACTTC
TRBJ1-2 | NA | NA | TRBV5-5 | CASSLDRDLSYGYTF | TGTGCCAGCAGCTTGGACAGGGATCTTAGCTATGGCTACACCTTC
TRBJ2-3 | many | NA | TRBV6-2/TRBV6-3 | CASSPRGANSGTDTQYF | TGTGCCAGCAGCCCGCGCGGGGCAAATTCAGGCACAGATACGCAGTATTTT
TRBJ2-2 | many | TRBD1 | TRBV5-1 | CASSVGQFYGELFF | TGCGCCAGCAGCGTGGGACAGTTCTATGGGGAGCTGTTTTTT
TRBJ2-7 | few | TRBD2 | TRBV7-6 | CASSPGIGLAGNEQYF | TGTGCCAGCAGCCCCGGGATCGGACTAGCGGGAAACGAGCAGTACTTC
TRBJ2-3 | many | TRBD1 | TRBV6-5 | CASSLTGGTTDTQYF | TGTGCCAGCAGCCTGACAGGGGGGACCACAGATACGCAGTATTTT
TRBJ2-3 | many | TRBD1 | TRBV12-3/TRBV12-4 | CASSPTGQPTDTQYF | TGTGCCAGCAGTCCGACAGGGCAACCCACAGATACGCAGTATTTT
TRBJ1-1 | many | NA | TRBV7-2 | CASSRGITEAFF | TGTGCCAGCAGCCGGGGGATCACTGAAGCTTTCTTT
TRBJ2-5 | many | TRBD1 | TRBV7-2 | CASSPRTGEETQYF | TGTGCCAGCAGCCCCCGGACAGGGGAAGAGACCCAGTACTTC
TRBJ2-5 | NA | NA | TRBV6-6 | CASSRQDARAETQYF | TGTGCCAGCAGCCGCCAGGACGCCCGGGCAGAGACCCAGTACTTC
TRBJ2-7 | NA | TRBD1 | TRBV5-1 | CASSFTGQTYEQYF | TGCGCCAGCAGCTTTACGGGACAGACCTACGAGCAGTACTTC
TRBJ2-6 | many | TRBD1 | TRBV18 | CASSLSGTGSSGANVLTF | TGTGCCAGCTCACTCTCCGGGACAGGTTCTTCTGGGGCCAACGTCCTGACTTTC
TRBJ2-7 | many | TRBD2 | TRBV6-2/TRBV6-3 | CASSYSTAGGPYEQYF | TGTGCCAGCAGTTACTCAACGGCGGGGGGGCCCTACGAGCAGTACTTC
TRBJ2-3 | many | NA | TRBV9 | CASRAGTSPGTDTQYF | TGTGCCAGCAGAGCCGGGACGTCTCCCGGCACAGATACGCAGTATTTT
TRBJ2-7 | many | NA | TRBV5-1 | CASSSPPGTPLYEQYF | TGCGCCAGCAGCTCCCCCCCCGGGACACCTCTCTACGAGCAGTACTTC
TRBJ2-4 | NA | NA | TRBV20-1 | CSARETRTVLAKNIQYF | TGCAGTGCTAGAGAGACCAGGACGGTTTTAGCCAAAAACATTCAGTACTTC
TRBJ2-6 | NA | TRBD2 | TRBV28 | CASSPLSGGAGANVLTF | TGTGCCAGCAGTCCCCTTAGCGGGGGGGCTGGGGCCAACGTCCTGACTTTC
TRBJ2-2 | many | NA | TRBV27 | CASSTGRGRGGELFF | TGTGCCAGCAGTACTGGAAGGGGGCGGGGCGGGGAGCTGTTTTTT
TRBJ1-1 | NA | NA | TRBV7-2 | CASSFYICSARRTGGVTEAFF | NA